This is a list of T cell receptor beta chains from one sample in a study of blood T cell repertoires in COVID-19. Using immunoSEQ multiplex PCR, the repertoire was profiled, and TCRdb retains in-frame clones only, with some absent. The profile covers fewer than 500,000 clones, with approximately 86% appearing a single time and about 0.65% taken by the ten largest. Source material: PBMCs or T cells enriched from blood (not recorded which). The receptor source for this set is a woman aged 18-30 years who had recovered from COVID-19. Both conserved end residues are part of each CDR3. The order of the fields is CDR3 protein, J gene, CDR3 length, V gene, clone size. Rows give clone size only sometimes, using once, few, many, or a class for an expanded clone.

CDR3: CASSLASQAPGTQYF; J: TRBJ2-5; length: 15; V: TRBV7-9; size: -
CDR3: CASSQGQDGYTF; J: TRBJ1-2; length: 12; V: TRBV3-1/TRBV3-2; size: -
CDR3: CASSVDRANTEAFF; J: TRBJ1-1; length: 14; V: TRBV7-8; size: -
CDR3: CASTEGSVYEQYF; J: TRBJ2-7; length: 13; V: TRBV11-2; size: few
CDR3: CASSEAGGIDGYTF; J: TRBJ1-2; length: 14; V: TRBV6-1; size: -
CDR3: CASSLRTGSYEQYF; J: TRBJ2-7; length: 14; V: TRBV5-1; size: -
CDR3: CAWSVPTGTGLFSYEQYF; J: TRBJ2-7; length: 18; V: TRBV30; size: -
CDR3: CAWDIGQRNEKLFF; J: TRBJ1-4; length: 14; V: TRBV30; size: -
CDR3: CATTSAGGLNEQFF; J: TRBJ2-1; length: 14; V: TRBV19; size: -
CDR3: CASSLRQGDTEAFF; J: TRBJ1-1; length: 14; V: TRBV19; size: once
CDR3: CASSARRGTEAFF; J: TRBJ1-1; length: 13; V: TRBV12-3/TRBV12-4; size: -
CDR3: CASSIDREAGGNEQFF; J: TRBJ2-1; length: 16; V: TRBV19; size: few
CDR3: CASSQASYSGAFF; J: TRBJ1-1; length: 13; V: TRBV14; size: -
CDR3: CSASDPSRGMNTEAFF; J: TRBJ1-1; length: 16; V: TRBV20-1; size: -
CDR3: CAWSGTWTVATNEKLFF; J: TRBJ1-4; length: 17; V: TRBV30; size: -
CDR3: CASGFRARGENEQFF; J: TRBJ2-1; length: 15; V: TRBV12-5; size: -
CDR3: CASTLGGGDRNPTDTQYF; J: TRBJ2-3; length: 18; V: TRBV7-9; size: -
CDR3: CASSLIEPGTGELFF; J: TRBJ2-2; length: 15; V: TRBV5-1; size: -
CDR3: CASSSAPGLDYTQYF; J: TRBJ2-3; length: 15; V: TRBV7-3; size: -
CDR3: CASVQGWVTNQPQHF; J: TRBJ1-5; length: 15; V: TRBV6-5; size: few
CDR3: CASSLARHSTEAFF; J: TRBJ1-1; length: 14; V: TRBV7-2; size: -
CDR3: CASSRTGYNEQFF; J: TRBJ2-1; length: 13; V: TRBV2; size: -
CDR3: CASSQGTSWNSPLHF; J: TRBJ1-6; length: 15; V: TRBV6-5; size: few
CDR3: CASSFVSGGASGASYTF; J: TRBJ1-2; length: 17; V: TRBV7-8; size: -
CDR3: CASSIQTGGNSPLHF; J: TRBJ1-6; length: 15; V: TRBV9; size: -
CDR3: CASSSSGTVNSPLHF; J: TRBJ1-6; length: 15; V: TRBV7-8; size: -
CDR3: CASSQAYGQVYEQYF; J: TRBJ2-7; length: 15; V: TRBV4-2; size: -
CDR3: CAWTRGQPNTEAFF; J: TRBJ1-1; length: 14; V: TRBV30; size: -
CDR3: CAWNEGANYGYTF; J: TRBJ1-2; length: 13; V: TRBV30; size: -
CDR3: CASTAPGRNYGYTF; J: TRBJ1-2; length: 14; V: TRBV11-2; size: -
CDR3: CASSYFEEGSTEAFF; J: TRBJ1-1; length: 15; V: TRBV6-2/TRBV6-3; size: -
CDR3: CASKGRGAYNEQFF; J: TRBJ2-1; length: 14; V: TRBV6-6; size: -
CDR3: CASSLVVGALKFF; J: TRBJ2-1; length: 13; V: TRBV5-5; size: once
CDR3: CASSPVYSEADTQYF; J: TRBJ2-3; length: 15; V: TRBV7-2; size: -
CDR3: CASRSRGHEQYF; J: TRBJ2-7; length: 12; V: TRBV2; size: once
CDR3: CASSPQSALGGRWSIF; J: TRBJ1-2; length: 16; V: TRBV5-5; size: -
CDR3: CASSPTGSTNSGNTIYF; J: TRBJ1-3; length: 17; V: TRBV18; size: -
CDR3: CASSTGLGGELFF; J: TRBJ2-2; length: 13; V: TRBV10-2; size: -
CDR3: CASSPPGFGGTEAFF; J: TRBJ1-1; length: 15; V: TRBV18; size: once
CDR3: CASSHVGRGAYGYTF; J: TRBJ1-2; length: 15; V: TRBV4-1; size: -
CDR3: CASSQGMETNYGYTF; J: TRBJ1-2; length: 15; V: TRBV4-2; size: few
CDR3: CASSPDAGGYGYTF; J: TRBJ1-2; length: 14; V: TRBV18; size: once
CDR3: CATSRDRQAPSYEQYF; J: TRBJ2-7; length: 16; V: TRBV15; size: -
CDR3: CASSEDAGNEQFF; J: TRBJ2-1; length: 13; V: TRBV6-1; size: -
CDR3: CASSNDRGSDTQYF; J: TRBJ2-3; length: 14; V: TRBV5-4; size: -
CDR3: CASSSSENTGELFF; J: TRBJ2-2; length: 14; V: TRBV5-1; size: -
CDR3: CASSLGRSVLITDTQYF; J: TRBJ2-3; length: 17; V: TRBV7-2; size: -
CDR3: CASSTRQGAPWGTEAFF; J: TRBJ1-1; length: 17; V: TRBV5-1; size: -
CDR3: CASSSDRGHNQPQHF; J: TRBJ1-5; length: 15; V: TRBV18; size: few
CDR3: CASSLARLAETQYF; J: TRBJ2-5; length: 14; V: TRBV7-8; size: -
CDR3: CASSPAPGQINSPLHF; J: TRBJ1-6; length: 16; V: TRBV19; size: -
CDR3: CASSDLGQSTGELFF; J: TRBJ2-2; length: 15; V: TRBV7-2; size: -
CDR3: CASSRLLAGLYNEQFF; J: TRBJ2-1; length: 16; V: TRBV19; size: -
CDR3: CASSSNIAGGSYNEQFF; J: TRBJ2-1; length: 17; V: TRBV5-1; size: -
CDR3: CASSPSTGGGEKLFF; J: TRBJ1-4; length: 15; V: TRBV3-1/TRBV3-2; size: -